This entry lists 26 T cell receptor beta chains sequenced from one sample in a study of shared clonotypes between healthy human individuals. Repertoires were generated with immunoSEQ multiplex PCR, while TCRdb's copy carries only in-frame clones and drops some. This sample has 2,500,000 or so clones, with 90% to 95% found just once. Sequenced sample: naive CD4+ T cells from PBMCs. Indicated subset: CD45RA+ positively selected. These receptors all come from a man aged 18 to 30 in good health. Some clones in this sample may be carry-over from other donors' samples.

CDR3 bases: TGTGCCTGGAGTATGGTTAGCGGGAGGGCCTATGAGCAGTTCTTC. Translating it yields CAWSMVSGRAYEQFF. The genes are TRBV30 and TRBJ2-1; 11 bases align to TRBD2. CDR3 length: 15 residues. V was clipped by 2 bases and J by 8 bases; unmatched bases: 8. Germline V gene data show CDR1 as GTSNPN and CDR2 as SVGIG (reference sequence).

The chain links TRBV11-2 to TRBJ1-2, with D perhaps matching TRBD1 (5 bases). The CDR3 length is 13 residues. Germline values: CDR1 SGHAT, CDR2 FQNNGV. V lost 2 bases and J 7 bases, leaving 11 bases between the germline ends. CDR3 in amino acids: CASSLWQGAGYTF. The CDR3 DNA is TGTGCCAGCAGCTTATGGCAGGGAGCTGGCTACACCTTC.

The CDR3 DNA sequence: TGTGCCAGCAGCTTATTGGGCCGAGGGGACAATGAGCAGTTCTTC. This gives the protein CASSLLGRGDNEQFF. V gene TRBV7-9 combines with J gene TRBJ2-1; either TRBD1 or TRBD2 may fit D (5 bases each). This CDR3 comprises 15 residues. V shed 2 bases and J shed 5 bases, with 13 bases lying between them. The V gene's germline CDR1 is SEHNR and CDR2 FQNEAQ (reference sequence).

The chain links TRBV9 to TRBJ2-7, with 7 bases that match TRBD2. The CDR3 is made up of 14 amino acids. Germline CDR1 reads SGDLS; CDR2 reads YYNGEE. V dropped 4 bases and J dropped 4; count of bases not matched to a gene: 8. This CDR3 reads CASSIRGSPYEQYF. CDR3 bases: TGTGCCAGCAGCATCCGCGGGAGCCCTTACGAGCAGTACTTC.

The chain recombines TRBV4-3 with TRBJ2-3, with D perhaps TRBD1 (5 bases). V shed 0 bases and J shed 0 bases, with 13 bases lying between them. Germline V CDR1 and CDR2: LGHNA, YSLEER. The CDR3 spans 17 residues. CDR3 nucleotides: TGCGCCAGCAGCCAAGACTGGGGCCGGCCTAGCACAGATACGCAGTATTTT. Translating it yields CASSQDWGRPSTDTQYF.

The chain uses TRBV11-3 and TRBJ2-2; the D call may be TRBD1 or TRBD2 (5 bases each). With 5 bases removed from V and 2 bases from J, the gap between germline ends came to 15 bases. This CDR3 has 16 residues. CDR1 is SGHNT and CDR2 is YENEEA in the germline V gene. The CDR3 DNA follows: TGTGCCAGCAGCCCGCAAATGGGACGTAACACCGGGGAGCTGTTTTTT. Protein: CASSPQMGRNTGELFF.

This sequence joins TRBV20-1 and TRBJ1-5; unclear D gene. The CDR3 extends over 11 amino acids. The germline V gene encodes CDR1 DFQATT and CDR2 SNEGSKA (reference sequence). Between the trimmed V and J ends, which lost 2 bases and 3 bases, there was a span of 2 bases. In DNA form, the CDR3 reads TGCAGTGCTAGAAACAATCAGCCCCAGCATTTT. This gives the protein CSARNNQPQHF.

The gene calls are TRBV28 and TRBJ1-5; 7 bases fit TRBD1. CDR3 size: 13 residues. In germline, CDR1 is MDHEN, CDR2 SYDVKM. Trimming at V came to 6 bases and at J to 6 bases, leaving 5 bases not matched to a gene. The CDR3 DNA follows: TGTGCCAGCAGCGACAGGGAAAGTCAGCCCCAGCATTTT. Protein product: CASSDRESQPQHF.

The chain couples TRBV4-1 to TRBJ1-4; no definite D call. The CDR3 is 15 amino acids. The V end was cut by 6 bases, the J end by 5 bases, with 16 bases between. The germline V gene has CDR1 MGHRA and CDR2 YSYEKL. The CDR3 region is CASRKVGILNEKLFF. The DNA for the CDR3 is TGCGCCAGCAGAAAAGTCGGAATATTAAATGAAAAACTGTTTTTT.

The CDR3 DNA reads as TGCGCCAGCAGCCAAGCCCTAGGGACCCAGTACTTC. Translated: CASSQALGTQYF. The chain uses TRBV4-1 and TRBJ2-5; D gene ambiguous. V was pared by 1 base and J by 7 bases, with 7 bases between. CDR1 is MGHRA, CDR2 YSYEKL, per germline. CDR3 length: 12 amino acids.

The chain combines TRBV7-8 with TRBJ1-1; the D is unclear. This CDR3 contains 16 residues. CDR1 and CDR2 from the germline V gene are SGHVS and FQNEAQ. Trimming removed 2 bases at V and 0 bases at J, with 13 bases between. CDR3 residues: CASSLTQAKMNTEAFF. The CDR3 region has the DNA TGTGCCAGCAGCTTAACTCAAGCGAAGATGAACACTGAAGCTTTCTTT.

This clone was detected only a few times. CDR3 loop: CASRPTGNQPQHF. The CDR3 nucleotides read TGTGCCAGCAGACCTACAGGCAATCAGCCCCAGCATTTT. The genes are TRBV28 and TRBJ1-5; D not resolved. V was pared by 6 bases and J by 2 bases, with 8 bases between. The CDR3 spans 13 residues. Germline CDR1 MDHEN, CDR2 SYDVKM.

This CDR3 is CATSRTSGSVDTQYF. The CDR3 coding sequence is TGTGCCACCAGCAGGACTAGCGGGAGCGTAGATACGCAGTATTTT. This chain uses TRBV15 with TRBJ2-3; 12 nucleotides agree with TRBD2. Germline CDR1 and CDR2: LNHNV and YYDKDF (reference sequence). V shed 3 bases and J 5 bases; nucleotides not matched to a gene: 3. The CDR3 extends over 15 amino acids.

The gene calls are TRBV10-2 and TRBJ1-2; D not certain. V was trimmed by 1 base and J by 6 bases, leaving 12 bases between them. Germline V gene data show CDR1 as WSHSY and CDR2 as SAAADI. The CDR3 runs 14 residues. The CDR3 protein is CASSEFREEDGYTF. The CDR3 DNA reads as TGCGCCAGCAGTGAGTTCAGAGAGGAGGATGGCTACACCTTC.

The genes are TRBV6-5 and TRBJ1-4; 7 bases align to TRBD1. This CDR3 region has 14 residues. Germline V gene data show CDR1 as MNHEY and CDR2 as SVGAGI. V lost 6 bases, J lost 5 bases, and 6 bases stayed unmatched. The DNA for the CDR3 is TGTGCCAGCAGACCGACAGGGACAAATGAAAAACTGTTTTTT. It encodes CASRPTGTNEKLFF.

The rearrangement joins TRBV6-5 to TRBJ2-7; D is uncertain. The CDR3 is 13 amino acids. In germline, CDR1 is MNHEY, CDR2 SVGAGI. V was cut by 6 bases and J by 4 bases, with 13 bases left in between. CDR3 sequence (DNA): TGTGCCAGCAGACCCCCTGCTGGGTACGAGCAGTACTTC. The encoded protein is CASRPPAGYEQYF.

This rearrangement joins TRBV5-4 to TRBJ1-2, with 8 bases lining up with TRBD1. J lost 4 bases, V lost 0 bases, and 5 bases had no gene match. The CDR3 runs to 15 residues. From germline, CDR1 is SGHNT and CDR2 YYREEE (reference sequence). CDR3 sequence (DNA): TGTGCCAGCAGCTTGGGGGACAGGCTTGGCTATGGCTACACCTTC. Protein sequence: CASSLGDRLGYGYTF. The variable domain in full, completed from reference TRBV5-4 and TRBJ1-2, reads ETGVTQSPTHLIKTRGQQVTLRCSSQSGHNTVSWYQQALGQGPQFIFQYYREEENGRGNFPPRFSGLQFPNYSSELNVNALELDDSALYLCASSLGDRLGYGYTFGSGTRLTVV.

The chain recombines TRBV27 with TRBJ2-1, with D possibly TRBD1 on 6 matching bases. V was pared by 5 bases and J by 8 bases, with 19 bases between. The CDR3 runs 15 residues. Germline CDR1 is MNHEY and CDR2 is SMNVEV (reference sequence). CDR3 DNA: TGTGCCAGCAGTCAAGAAGGACAGATTTATTATGAGCAGTTCTTC. As protein: CASSQEGQIYYEQFF.

The DNA for the CDR3 is TGCGCCAGCAGCTTGGCCCCTAGACCCACTGAAGCTTTCTTT. Its protein is CASSLAPRPTEAFF. The chain links TRBV5-1 to TRBJ1-1; no definite D call. CDR3 length equals 14 residues. Germline values: CDR1 SGHRS, CDR2 YFSETQ. The V gene lost 0 bases and the J gene lost 4 bases, with 10 bases spanning the gap. Complete variable domain (other parts from reference TRBV5-1 and TRBJ1-1): KAGVTQTPRYLIKTRGQQVTLSCSPISGHRSVSWYQQTPGQGLQFLFEYFSETQRNKGNFPGRFSGRQFSNSRSEMNVSTLELGDSALYLCASSLAPRPTEAFFGQGTRLTVV.

With respect to this clone: The sample contains more than one DNA sequence encoding this CDR3. The V gene is TRBV5-1, the J gene TRBJ2-5; D possibly corresponds to TRBD2 (7 bases). The CDR3 sequence is 14 residues long. Germline V gene sequence: CDR1 SGHRS, CDR2 YFSETQ. Deletions cut 0 bases from V and 5 bases from J, with 11 bases between. The CDR3 loop reads CASSLVGGGETQYF. CDR3 in DNA: TGCGCCAGCAGCTTGGTTGGGGGGGGCGAGACCCAGTACTTC.

This chain connects TRBV30 to TRBJ2-7, with D unresolved. Trimming took off 1 base at V and 0 bases at J, with 4 bases between the two ends. The CDR3 totals 12 residues. Germline CDR1 is GTSNPN and CDR2 is SVGIG (reference sequence). The CDR3, as DNA: TGTGCCTGGAGTGAGCCCTCCTACGAGCAGTACTTC. It codes for CAWSEPSYEQYF.

The V call is TRBV9, the J call TRBJ2-5; TRBD2 matches at 14 bases. V shed 1 base, J shed 5 bases, and the junction held 7 bases outside the gene matches. Germline loops: CDR1 SGDLS, CDR2 YYNGEE. CDR3 length: 17 amino acids. CDR3 DNA: TGTGCCAGCAGCGTACCCGGGACTAGCGGGAGTGGGGAGACCCAGTACTTC. Translating gives CASSVPGTSGSGETQYF.

This chain joins TRBV28 and TRBJ2-5; perhaps TRBD2 as D (5 bases). The J call may be in error: the DNA end matches TRBJ2-7 better. The germline V gene has CDR1 MDHEN and CDR2 SYDVKM. The CDR3 consists of 15 residues. For the CDR3, the DNA is TGTGCCAGCAGCCCCCCAGGTGGGAGCCCCTACGAGCAGTACTTC. It encodes CASSPPGGSPYEQYF.

This sequence joins TRBV18 and TRBJ2-7; 7 positions match TRBD2. Germline V lookup: CDR1 KGHSH, CDR2 LQKENI. The CDR3 length is 14 residues. Germline trimming cut 6 bases from V and 3 bases from J; bases unmatched to any gene: 8. CDR3 region: CASSRGLDDYEQYF. For the CDR3, the DNA is TGTGCCAGCTCTCGCGGACTAGACGACTACGAGCAGTACTTC.

This chain joins TRBV9 and TRBJ2-7; possible D gene TRBD1, 5 bases. The germline CDR1 and CDR2 sequences are SGDLS and YYNGEE. CDR3 length: 13 residues. Trimming took off 4 bases at V and 6 bases at J, with 14 bases between the two ends. CDR3 region: CASSSRTFGEQYF. CDR3 DNA: TGTGCCAGCAGCTCTCGGACATTTGGCGAGCAGTACTTC.

The chain uses TRBV5-1 and TRBJ1-1; D is perhaps TRBD1 (6 bases). Between the trimmed V and J ends, which lost 7 bases and 0 bases, there was a span of 19 bases. Looked up from germline, CDR1 is SGHRS and CDR2 is YFSETQ. The length of the CDR3 is 16 residues. The CDR3 DNA reads as TGCGCCAGCGGATTCCTTCCCGGGACATTGAACACTGAAGCTTTCTTT. Encoded protein: CASGFLPGTLNTEAFF.